This TCR beta chain was identified in a study of graft-versus-host responses after intestinal transplantation. Study context: Recipients were all induced with anti-thymocyte globulin, then given tacrolimus and steroids for about three years.

On this clone: Its antigen is not identified. Distinct nucleotide sequences in the sample also encode this CDR3.

Study findings and constraints: There was an association between peak levels of circulating GvH clones and early post-transplant HvG declines.

The CDR3 has 11 amino acids. V lost 2 bases, J lost 9 bases, and 6 bases lay in between. Germline V gene data show CDR1 as MRHNA and CDR2 as SNTAGT. Produced via immunoSEQ multiplex PCR; TCRdb's table is partial and in-frame only. This table holds some 150,000 clones, around 90% found once. The sequence derives from a human donor who received an intestinal transplant. Sequenced here: unstimulated CD4+ T cells sorted from spleen or lymph node cells, sampled before intestinal transplant. The chain joins TRBV6-4 to TRBJ2-3; D not certain. The CDR3 loop reads CASSDGATQYF. The CDR3 coding sequence is TGTGCCAGCAGTGACGGTGCAACGCAGTATTTT.